By frequency in the sample, the clone carrying this T cell receptor (beta chain) is large. Its specificity is unknown. Using immunoSEQ multiplex PCR, the repertoire was profiled, and TCRdb retains in-frame clones only, with some absent. This table holds more than 9,000 clones, approximately 69% found once. The data derive from a study of OX40 agonist ivuxolimab in advanced cancers. Overall study: Of mixed ages from about 20 to 90 and averaging 60 years, the group was more than 65% male. Eligibility rules accepted prior anti-PD-1, anti-PD-L1 or anti-CTLA-4 therapy, and 35% to 45% had some. Whole-study findings and limits: Both blood CD4+ and CD8+ T cells showed clonal growth by week 6 at 0.1 to 3.0 mg/kg. Low normalized T-cell clonal expansion also characterized some of the nonresponders.

The receptor comes from an adult with an advanced solid tumor such as melanoma, head and neck, liver or kidney cancer. The sample consisted of CD4+ or CD8+ T cells sorted from blood, taken in a trial of the OX40 agonist ivuxolimab.

CDR3 residues: CASSPWTGTYEQYF. The CDR3 DNA reads as TGTGCCAGCAGCCCCTGGACAGGTACCTACGAGCAGTACTTC. The chain is built from TRBV5-5 and TRBJ2-7; 7 bases match TRBD1. The trim removed 4 bases at V and 2 bases at J, leaving 6 bases unmatched. The germline V gene encodes CDR1 SGHKS and CDR2 YYEKEE (reference sequence). The CDR3 loop spans 14 amino acids.